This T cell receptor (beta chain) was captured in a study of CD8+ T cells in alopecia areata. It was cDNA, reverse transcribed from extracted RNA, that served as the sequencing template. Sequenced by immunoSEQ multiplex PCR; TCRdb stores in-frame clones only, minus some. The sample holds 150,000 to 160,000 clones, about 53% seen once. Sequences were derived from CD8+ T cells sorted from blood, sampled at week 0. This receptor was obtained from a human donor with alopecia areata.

The CDR3 reads CASSVQRGDETGELFF. In DNA form, the CDR3 reads TGCGCCAGCAGCGTTCAACGGGGGGATGAAACCGGGGAGCTGTTTTTT. This chain links TRBV4-3 with TRBJ2-2; 7 nucleotides align to TRBD2. There are 16 residues in the CDR3. Trimming cost V 5 bases and J 5 bases; bases outside gene matches: 11. Looked up from germline, CDR1 is LGHNA and CDR2 is YSLEER.